This T cell receptor (beta chain) was observed in a study of T cells in Graves' hyperthyroidism and ophthalmopathy. For the study at large: Any treatment followed the collection of peripheral blood at initial diagnosis.

V was clipped by 4 bases and J by 7 bases; unmatched bases: 12. The CDR3 is 17 amino acids. Germline loops: CDR1 SGHVS, CDR2 FNYEAQ. Regarding the study as a whole: Most thyroid clonotypes expanded above 0.001 appeared in blood too. A model built on 13 V-J features separated ophthalmopathy from stable hyperthyroidism.

Researchers took RNA transcripts and amplified the TCR beta CDR3 regions from them. A set of HTBI primers served as the primers for a first-round RT-PCR of the TCR CDR3. Via MiXCR, TCRdb re-called the multiplex PCR reads, giving one row per CDR3 protein. The sample lists 530,000 or so distinct CDR3 sequences, more than 15% seen once, with 17% in the top ten. On this clonotype itself: The antigen remains undetermined.

Sequencing was carried out using blood. The receptor's source is a woman younger than 35 with Graves' ophthalmopathy. J is TRBJ2-1 and V is TRBV7-6, with 11 bases matching TRBD2. The CDR3 spells CASSSRYSGRARNEQFF. The CDR3 nucleotides are TGTGCCAGCAGCTCGCGGTATAGCGGGAGGGCCAGGAATGAGCAGTTCTTC. Complete variable domain (other parts from reference TRBV7-6 and TRBJ2-1): GAGVSQSPRYKVTKRGQDVALRCDPISGHVSLYWYRQALGQGPEFLTYFNYEAQQDKSGLPNDRFSAERPEGSISTLTIQRTEQRDSAMYRCASSSRYSGRARNEQFFGPGTRLTVL.